This is a list of T cell receptor beta chains from one sample in a study of blood T cell repertoires in COVID-19. Here immunoSEQ multiplex PCR was the method, and the copy in TCRdb shows in-frame clones only, minus some. There are around 100,000 clones in the sample; around 90% occur only once, and 5% to 6.5% lies in the top ten. The sample comprised peripheral blood. Receptors were obtained from a woman between 45 and 65 years old with COVID-19, enrolled during active disease. CDR3s include the opening cysteine and the closing phenylalanine or tryptophan. A D gene is named only where the DNA matches it firmly. A clone size is listed for some rows: how often the clone was seen (once, few, many), or a class if it is expanded.

TRBV7-9	once	.	TRBJ2-1	TGTGCCAGCAGCCCCGGGGCGGGGGCAGGAAAGAACAATGAGCAGTTCTTC	CASSPGAGAGKNNEQFF
TRBV5-5	.	TRBD1	TRBJ1-5	TGTGCCAGCAGCTTGGGGACAGGTAATAGCAATCAGCCCCAGCATTTT	CASSLGTGNSNQPQHF
TRBV3-1/TRBV3-2	.	TRBD1	TRBJ2-1	TGTGCCAGCAGCCAAGGGTATGGGACAGGCAGCCCCAATGAGCAGTTCTTC	CASSQGYGTGSPNEQFF
TRBV5-4	.	TRBD2	TRBJ2-3	TGTGCCAGCAGCCCCACACTAGCGGGGGCTATAGATACGCAGTATTTT	CASSPTLAGAIDTQYF
TRBV18	.	TRBD1	TRBJ2-7	TGTGCCAGCTCACTGGACAGGGCGAAACAGTACTTC	CASSLDRAKQYF
TRBV12-3/TRBV12-4	.	TRBD1	TRBJ1-6	TGTGCCAGCAGTTTGGACAGGACTTCACCCCTCCACTTT	CASSLDRTSPLHF
TRBV28	.	TRBD1	TRBJ1-4	TGTGCCTCAACCGGGACAGACCATGAAAAACTGTTTTTT	CASTGTDHEKLFF
TRBV6-5	few	.	TRBJ1-4	TGTGCCAGCAGAACACAGGTTAATTCTGAAAAACTGTTTTTT	CASRTQVNSEKLFF
TRBV7-2	.	.	TRBJ2-2	TGTGCCAGCAGCTTACGCGATGGCGGGGAGCTGTTTTTT	CASSLRDGGELFF
TRBV11-2	.	.	TRBJ2-1	TGTGCCAGCAGCATCAGGACTGAAGAGCAGTTCTTC	CASSIRTEEQFF
TRBV5-1	.	TRBD2	TRBJ2-1	TGCGCCAGCAGCTCCCTAGCGGGGGGTATCAATGAGCAGTTCTTC	CASSSLAGGINEQFF